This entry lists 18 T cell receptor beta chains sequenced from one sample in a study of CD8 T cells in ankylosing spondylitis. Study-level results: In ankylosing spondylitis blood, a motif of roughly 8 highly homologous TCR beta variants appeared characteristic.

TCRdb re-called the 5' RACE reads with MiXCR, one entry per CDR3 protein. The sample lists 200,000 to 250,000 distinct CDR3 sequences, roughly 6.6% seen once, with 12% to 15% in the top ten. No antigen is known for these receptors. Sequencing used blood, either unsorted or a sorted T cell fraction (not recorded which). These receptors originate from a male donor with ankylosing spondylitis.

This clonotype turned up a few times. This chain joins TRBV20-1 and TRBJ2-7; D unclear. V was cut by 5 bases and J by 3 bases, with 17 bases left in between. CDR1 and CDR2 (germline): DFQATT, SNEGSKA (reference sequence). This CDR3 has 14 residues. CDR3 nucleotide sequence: TGCAGTGCTCCCGCCCCTAGGACCCTCTACGAGCAGTACTTC. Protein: CSAPAPRTLYEQYF.

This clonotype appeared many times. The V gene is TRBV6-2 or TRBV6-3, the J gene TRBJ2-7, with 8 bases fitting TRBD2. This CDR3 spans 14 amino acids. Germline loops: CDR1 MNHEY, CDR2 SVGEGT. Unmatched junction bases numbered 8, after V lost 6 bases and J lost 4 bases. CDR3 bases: TGTGCCAGCAGCTTCACTAGCGGACCTTACGAGCAGTACTTC. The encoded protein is CASSFTSGPYEQYF.

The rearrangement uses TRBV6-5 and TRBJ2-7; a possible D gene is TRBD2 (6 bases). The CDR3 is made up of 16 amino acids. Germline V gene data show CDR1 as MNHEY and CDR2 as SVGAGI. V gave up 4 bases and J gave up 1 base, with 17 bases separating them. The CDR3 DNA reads TGTGCCAGCAGTTCCGAGGGACTTTTCATATCCTACGAGCAGTACTTC. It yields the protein CASSSEGLFISYEQYF.

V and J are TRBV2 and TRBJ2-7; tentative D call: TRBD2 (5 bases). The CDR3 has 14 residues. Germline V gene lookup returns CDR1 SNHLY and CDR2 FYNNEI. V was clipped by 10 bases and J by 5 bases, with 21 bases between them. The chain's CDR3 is CAIMYPGSRDEQYF. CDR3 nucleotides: TGTGCCATTATGTACCCCGGGTCGAGGGACGAGCAGTACTTC.

The CDR3 DNA follows: TGTGCCAGCAGACGACCGGGACAGGGGGCTCGAGAGACCCAGTACTTC. Translation: CASRRPGQGARETQYF. The rearrangement joins TRBV28 to TRBJ2-5, with 12 bases fitting TRBD1. CDR3 size: 16 residues. Germline loops: CDR1 MDHEN, CDR2 SYDVKM. J was trimmed by 4 bases and V by 6 bases; bases with no gene match: 9.

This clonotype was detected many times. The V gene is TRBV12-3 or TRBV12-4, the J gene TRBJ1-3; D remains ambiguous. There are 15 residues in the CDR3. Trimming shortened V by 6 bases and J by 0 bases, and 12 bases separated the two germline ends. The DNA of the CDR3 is TGTGCCAGCAGCCATGTAGGGAGCTCTGGAAACACCATATATTTT. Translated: CASSHVGSSGNTIYF.

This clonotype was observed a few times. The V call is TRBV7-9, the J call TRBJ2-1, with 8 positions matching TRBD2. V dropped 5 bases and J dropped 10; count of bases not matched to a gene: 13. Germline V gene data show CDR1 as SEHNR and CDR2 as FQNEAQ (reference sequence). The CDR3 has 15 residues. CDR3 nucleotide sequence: TGTGCCAGCAGCCTACCGGGACTAGGGGGACGGGAGCAGTTCTTC. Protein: CASSLPGLGGREQFF. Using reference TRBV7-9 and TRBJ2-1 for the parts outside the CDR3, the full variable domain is DTGVSQNPRHKITKRGQNVTFRCDPISEHNRLYWYRQTLGQGPEFLTYFQNEAQLEKSRLLSDRFSAERPKGSFSTLEIQRTEQGDSAMYLCASSLPGLGGREQFFGPGTRLTVL.

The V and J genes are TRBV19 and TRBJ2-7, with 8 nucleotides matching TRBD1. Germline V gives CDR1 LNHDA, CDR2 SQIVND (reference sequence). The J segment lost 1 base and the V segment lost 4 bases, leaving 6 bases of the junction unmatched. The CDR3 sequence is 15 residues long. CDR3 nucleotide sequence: TGTGCCAGTAGTACTGGACAGGGTGGGTCCTACGAGCAGTACTTC. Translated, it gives CASSTGQGGSYEQYF.

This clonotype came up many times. The CDR3 loop reads CASARATNEKLFF. CDR3 DNA: TGTGCCAGCGCGAGGGCTACTAATGAAAAACTGTTTTTT. V is TRBV7-9 and J is TRBJ1-4; unclear D gene. Deletions cut 8 bases from V and 2 bases from J, with 9 bases between. CDR1 is SEHNR, CDR2 FQNEAQ, per germline (reference sequence). This CDR3 has 13 residues.

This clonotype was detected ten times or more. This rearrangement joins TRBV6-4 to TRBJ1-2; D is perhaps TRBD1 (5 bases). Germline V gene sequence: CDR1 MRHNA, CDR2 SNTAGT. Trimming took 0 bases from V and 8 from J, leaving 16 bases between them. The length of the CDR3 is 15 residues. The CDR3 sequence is CASSDSRGGRQGYTF. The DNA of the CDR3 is TGTGCCAGCAGTGACTCGAGGGGTGGCCGCCAAGGCTACACCTTC.

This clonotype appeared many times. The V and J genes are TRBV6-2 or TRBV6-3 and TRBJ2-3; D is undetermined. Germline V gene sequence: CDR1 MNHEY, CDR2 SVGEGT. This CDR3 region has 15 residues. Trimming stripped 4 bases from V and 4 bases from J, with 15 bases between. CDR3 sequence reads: CASSSRRLSPDTQYF. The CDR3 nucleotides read TGTGCCAGCAGTTCACGGCGGCTCTCACCAGATACGCAGTATTTT.

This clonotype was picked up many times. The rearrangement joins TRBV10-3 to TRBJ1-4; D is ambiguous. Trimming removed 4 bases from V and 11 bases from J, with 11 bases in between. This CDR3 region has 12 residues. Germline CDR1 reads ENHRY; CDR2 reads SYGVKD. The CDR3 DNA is TGTGCCATCAGTGGGAACAGCGTCAAACTGTTTTTT. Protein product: CAISGNSVKLFF.

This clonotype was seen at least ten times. This CDR3 is CSARDPGQGSYEQYF. The CDR3 DNA follows: TGCAGTGCTAGAGATCCGGGACAGGGATCCTACGAGCAGTACTTC. The V gene is TRBV20-1, the J gene TRBJ2-7, with TRBD1 matching over 9 bases. Germline lookup yields CDR1 DFQATT and CDR2 SNEGSKA (reference sequence). This CDR3 spans 15 amino acids. With 0 bases clipped from V and 1 base from J, the junction kept 4 bases outside the gene matches.

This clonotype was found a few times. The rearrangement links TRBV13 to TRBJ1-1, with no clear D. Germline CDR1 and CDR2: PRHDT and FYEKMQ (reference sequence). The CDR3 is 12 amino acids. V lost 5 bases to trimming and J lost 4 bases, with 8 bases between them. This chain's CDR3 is CASSNIPTEAFF. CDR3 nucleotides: TGTGCCAGCAGCAACATACCCACTGAAGCTTTCTTT.

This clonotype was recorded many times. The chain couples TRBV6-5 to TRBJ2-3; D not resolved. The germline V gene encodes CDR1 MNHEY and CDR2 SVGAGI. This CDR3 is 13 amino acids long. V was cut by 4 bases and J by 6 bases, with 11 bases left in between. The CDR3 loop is CASSLDLGDTQYF. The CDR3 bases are TGTGCCAGCAGTTTGGACCTTGGGGATACGCAGTATTTT.

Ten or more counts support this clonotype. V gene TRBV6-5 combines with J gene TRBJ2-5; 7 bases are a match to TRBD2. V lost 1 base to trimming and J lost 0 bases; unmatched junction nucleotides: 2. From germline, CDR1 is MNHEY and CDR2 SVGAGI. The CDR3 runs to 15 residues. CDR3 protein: CASSYLSGDQETQYF. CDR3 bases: TGTGCCAGCAGTTACTTGAGCGGGGACCAAGAGACCCAGTACTTC.

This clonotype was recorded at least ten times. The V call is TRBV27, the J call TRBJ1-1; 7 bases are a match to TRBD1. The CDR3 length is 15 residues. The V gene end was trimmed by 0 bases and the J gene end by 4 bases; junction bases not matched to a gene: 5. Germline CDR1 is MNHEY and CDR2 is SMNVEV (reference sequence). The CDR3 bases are TGTGCCAGCAGTTTATCAGGGGGCTCGAGCACTGAAGCTTTCTTT. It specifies CASSLSGGSSTEAFF.

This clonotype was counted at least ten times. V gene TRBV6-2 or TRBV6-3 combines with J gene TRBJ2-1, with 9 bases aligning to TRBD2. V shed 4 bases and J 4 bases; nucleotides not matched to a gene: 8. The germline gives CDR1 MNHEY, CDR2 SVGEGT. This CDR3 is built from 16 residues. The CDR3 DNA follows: TGTGCCAGCAGTTCCAGGCGGGGGGGGCCGTACAATGAGCAGTTCTTC. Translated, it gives CASSSRRGGPYNEQFF.